This passage covers 11 T cell receptor beta chains from one sample sequenced in a study of blood T cell repertoires in COVID-19. Profiled with immunoSEQ multiplex PCR; TCRdb holds only in-frame clones, not every one. The sample lists some 200,000 clones, 87% seen once, with under 25% in the top ten. The sequenced sample consisted of peripheral blood. These receptors were collected from a man between 60 and 75 years old with active or convalescent COVID-19.

As concerns this clone: At the DNA level, this CDR3 is encoded by other sequences in the same sample as well. The chain combines TRBV29-1 with TRBJ2-5; possibly TRBD2 for D (5 bases). With 5 bases removed from V and 5 bases from J, the gap between germline ends came to 12 bases. In germline, CDR1 is SQVTM, CDR2 ANQGSEA. The CDR3 runs 12 residues. The CDR3 region is CSVRTGEETQYF. CDR3 nucleotide sequence: TGCAGCGTTAGGACTGGGGAGGAGACCCAGTACTTC.

V is TRBV6-5 and J is TRBJ1-4; D perhaps matches TRBD1 (5 bases). The germline CDR1 and CDR2 sequences are MNHEY and SVGAGI. The CDR3 has 14 residues. Trimming took 7 bases from V and 2 from J, leaving 11 bases between them. For the CDR3, the DNA is TGTGCCAGCACCCCCAGGGTGACTAATGAAAAACTGTTTTTT. It encodes CASTPRVTNEKLFF.

The chain couples TRBV10-2 to TRBJ2-7, with 9 bases fitting TRBD1. V lost 7 bases, J lost 2 bases, and 6 bases stayed unmatched. Germline assignment: CDR1 WSHSY and CDR2 SAAADI. This CDR3 is 14 amino acids long. CDR3 bases: TGCGCCAGCAAGACGGGACAGGGTACCTACGAGCAGTACTTC. The encoded protein is CASKTGQGTYEQYF.

The chain is built from TRBV6-1 and TRBJ2-7; D gene ambiguous. V lost 1 base and J lost 4, with 11 bases in between. The germline CDR1 and CDR2 sequences are MNHNS and SASEGT. CDR3 length equals 14 residues. The CDR3 DNA reads TGTGCCAGCAGTGAAGGAGCAGGCTTGTACGAGCAGTACTTC. It specifies CASSEGAGLYEQYF.

This sequence joins TRBV5-6 and TRBJ2-5; 10 positions agree with TRBD2. This CDR3 spans 15 amino acids. With 3 bases clipped from V and 1 base from J, the junction kept 3 bases outside the gene matches. Per germline, CDR1 SGHDT and CDR2 YYEEEE. The CDR3, as DNA: TGTGCCAGCAGCTGGAGCGGGGGGGCCCAAGAGACCCAGTACTTC. Amino acid sequence: CASSWSGGAQETQYF.

V gene TRBV19 combines with J gene TRBJ1-5; TRBD1 aligns across 8 bases. Trimming at V came to 5 bases and at J to 4 bases, leaving 13 bases not matched to a gene. Germline V CDR1 and CDR2: LNHDA, SQIVND (reference sequence). The CDR3 spans 17 residues. The CDR3 nucleotides are TGTGCCAGTAGTGCGGGGATTGGACAGGGAGGGAATCAGCCCCAGCATTTT. It specifies CASSAGIGQGGNQPQHF.

This clone was recorded a few times. The J gene is TRBJ1-2, the V gene TRBV6-1, with D unresolved. Germline-derived CDR1 and CDR2 are MNHNS and SASEGT. Between the trimmed V and J ends, which lost 1 base and 7 bases, there was a span of 13 bases. CDR3 length equals 14 residues. CDR3 region: CASSEDRSHPGYTF. The CDR3 DNA reads as TGTGCCAGCAGTGAAGACCGTTCACATCCTGGCTACACCTTC.

The chain recombines TRBV29-1 with TRBJ2-1; 7 positions agree with TRBD1. The CDR3 runs 13 residues. Germline V gene data show CDR1 as SQVTM and CDR2 as ANQGSEA. Germline trimming cut 6 bases from V and 7 bases from J; bases unmatched to any gene: 9. CDR3 sequence: CSVTGQRSNEQFF. The DNA for the CDR3 is TGCAGCGTCACGGGACAGCGGTCAAATGAGCAGTTCTTC.

The rearrangement uses TRBV12-3 or TRBV12-4 and TRBJ1-1; possibly TRBD1 for D (6 bases). The CDR3 has 13 residues. The V end was cut by 1 base, the J end by 5 bases, with 8 bases between. For the CDR3, the DNA is TGTGCCAGCAGTTTAGACAGGGAGACTGAAGCTTTCTTT. This sequence encodes CASSLDRETEAFF.

The chain has TRBV5-6 and TRBJ2-1; 7 positions agree with TRBD2. CDR3 length: 14 amino acids. Unmatched junction bases numbered 15, after V lost 9 bases and J lost 9 bases. In germline, CDR1 is SGHDT, CDR2 YYEEEE. In nucleotides, the CDR3 is TGTGCCACCCAGACTAGCTGGGCCGTAGCTGAGCAGTTCTTC. Protein: CATQTSWAVAEQFF.

The chain has TRBV19 and TRBJ1-1; TRBD1 agrees at 12 bases. With 4 bases clipped from V and 6 bases from J, the junction kept 6 bases outside the gene matches. Germline V CDR1 and CDR2: LNHDA, SQIVND (reference sequence). This CDR3 has 15 residues. The CDR3 loop reads CASSSSGTGGPEAFF. CDR3 sequence (DNA): TGTGCCAGTAGTAGTTCCGGGACAGGGGGCCCTGAAGCTTTCTTT.